The T cell receptor beta chain under discussion was sequenced for a study of lymphopenia after photon versus proton radiotherapy. Regarding the study as a whole: Photon-treated patients lost naive T cells and TCR diversity; proton-treated stayed stable. Post-nadir TCR diversity decline inversely tracked overall survival among those who died. After lymphocyte nadir, photon-treated repertoires showed oligoclonal expansion, especially CD8+ Temra.

In regard to this clone: The target antigen is unknown.

Germline V gene lookup returns CDR1 SGHNT and CDR2 YENEEA. V shed 1 base and J shed 6 bases, with 4 bases lying between them. CDR3 length equals 11 residues. Some clones are missing from TCRdb's copy, which holds only in-frame ones; the method was immunoSEQ multiplex PCR. The data show tens of thousands of clones, roughly 90% seen once. The starting material was peripheral blood, obtained from a patient treated with photon-based radiotherapy. The origin of this receptor is a man aged 60 to 75 with cholangiocarcinoma. This chain joins TRBV11-3 and TRBJ2-7; D gene uncertain. The CDR3 sequence is CASSLGVEQYF. For the CDR3, the DNA is TGTGCCAGCAGCTTAGGGGTCGAGCAGTACTTC.